The 24 T cell receptor beta chains below come from one sample, sequenced in a study of blood T cell repertoires in COVID-19. Measured with immunoSEQ multiplex PCR; TCRdb has only the in-frame clones, and not every one. There are some 250,000 clones in the sample; roughly 80% occur only once, and 4% to 5% lies in the top ten. Sequenced sample: peripheral blood. Source of these receptors: a man in his sixties with acute or convalescent COVID-19.

The chain combines TRBV11-2 with TRBJ2-3, with 10 bases matching TRBD2. The junction had 11 bases not matched to a gene; V was cut back by 5 bases and J by 3 bases. The CDR3 sequence is 17 residues long. Germline CDR1 reads SGHAT; CDR2 reads FQNNGV. The CDR3 sequence: CASSAGASGRRTDTQYF. The CDR3 DNA is TGTGCCAGCAGCGCGGGGGCTAGCGGGAGAAGGACAGATACGCAGTATTTT.

This clone was found once. The chain recombines TRBV28 with TRBJ2-5; 9 bases agree with TRBD2. The CDR3 loop spans 15 amino acids. Trimming took 5 bases from V and 2 from J; bases not matched to a gene: 6. CDR1 is MDHEN, CDR2 SYDVKM, per germline. CDR3 sequence: CASSPGGRGQETQYF. Written as DNA, the CDR3 is TGTGCCAGCAGTCCTGGCGGGAGGGGACAAGAGACCCAGTACTTC.

V and J are TRBV6-1 and TRBJ2-3; D unresolved. Germline V gene lookup returns CDR1 MNHNS and CDR2 SASEGT. V dropped 6 bases and J dropped 1 base, with 5 bases sitting between them. The CDR3 loop spans 12 amino acids. DNA of the CDR3: TGTGCCAGCAGAAGAGGCACAGATACGCAGTATTTT. Translating gives CASRRGTDTQYF.

The chain employs TRBV5-4 and TRBJ2-7; the match to TRBD1 covers 9 bases. The V gene end was trimmed by 0 bases and the J gene end by 0 bases; junction bases not matched to a gene: 1. The CDR3 totals 15 residues. CDR1 and CDR2 (germline): SGHNT, YYREEE (reference sequence). The CDR3 DNA reads TGTGCCAGCAGCTTGGGGACAGGGGCCTCCTACGAGCAGTACTTC. This translates into CASSLGTGASYEQYF.

The CDR3: CASKGREDQPQHF. Here the CDR3 DNA reads TGTGCCAGCAAGGGGCGGGAGGATCAGCCCCAGCATTTT. The chain links TRBV6-5 to TRBJ1-5; possible D gene TRBD1, 5 bases. The CDR3 loop spans 13 amino acids. V was shortened by 7 bases and J by 5 bases, with 12 bases between the two germline ends. Germline V CDR1 and CDR2: MNHEY, SVGAGI.

The CDR3 nucleotides are TGTGCCGGCGGGGGGGCCCGTACCGGGGAGCTGTTTTTT. Amino acid sequence: CAGGGARTGELFF. J is TRBJ2-2 and V is TRBV2; 9 nucleotides agree with TRBD2. CDR3 length: 13 residues. Germline V gives CDR1 SNHLY, CDR2 FYNNEI. Unmatched junction bases numbered 6, after V lost 11 bases and J lost 5 bases. Full variable domain (remainder filled in from reference TRBV2 and TRBJ2-2): EPEVTQTPSHQVTQMGQEVILRCVPISNHLYFYWYRQILGQKVEFLVSFYNNEISEKSEIFDDQFSVERPDGSNFTLKIRSTKLEDSAMYFCAGGGARTGELFFGEGSRLTVL.

This clone has a handful of counts. The gene calls are TRBV7-3 and TRBJ2-1; the D gene is possibly TRBD2 (6 bases). V was trimmed by 5 bases and J by 6 bases, leaving 11 bases between them. Germline V lookup: CDR1 SGHTA, CDR2 FQGTGA. The CDR3 has 13 amino acids. The CDR3 DNA reads TGTGCCAGCAGCCACGGGACTCCCAATGAGCAGTTCTTC. It is translated as CASSHGTPNEQFF.

The genes are TRBV6-5 and TRBJ1-2; TRBD1 matches 9 bases. The V and J ends lost 5 bases and 2 bases, in that order; junction bases with no gene match: 3. This CDR3 spans 14 amino acids. Germline V gene data show CDR1 as MNHEY and CDR2 as SVGAGI. The CDR3 here is CASSNDRGNYGYTF. The DNA for the CDR3 is TGTGCCAGCAGTAACGACAGGGGGAACTATGGCTACACCTTC.

This rearrangement joins TRBV5-1 to TRBJ2-7; D is perhaps TRBD2 (6 bases). The CDR3 totals 14 residues. V lost 4 bases, J lost 0 bases, and 11 bases lay in between. Germline V gene sequence: CDR1 SGHRS, CDR2 YFSETQ. The CDR3 region has the DNA TGCGCCAGCAGCGGGAGGACGGCCTCCTACGAGCAGTACTTC. Amino acids: CASSGRTASYEQYF.

The chain uses TRBV4-3 and TRBJ1-4, with D perhaps matching TRBD1 (5 bases). Trimming shortened V by 3 bases and J by 7 bases, and 15 bases separated the two germline ends. The germline V gene encodes CDR1 LGHNA and CDR2 YSLEER. The CDR3 loop spans 15 amino acids. The CDR3 sequence: CASSQGRVSGEKLFF. The CDR3 DNA follows: TGCGCCAGCAGCCAGGGCAGGGTTAGTGGTGAAAAACTGTTTTTT.

CDR3 bases: TGTGCCAGCAGCTTGGCCGGGCAGCGGGAGGGGACCCAGTACTTC. Protein: CASSLAGQREGTQYF. This sequence joins TRBV5-4 and TRBJ2-5; TRBD2 aligns across 10 bases. The CDR3 loop spans 15 amino acids. Germline CDR1 SGHNT, CDR2 YYREEE (reference sequence). V shed 0 bases, J shed 7 bases, and the junction held 6 bases outside the gene matches.

The chain recombines TRBV2 with TRBJ2-4; tentative D call: TRBD1 (8 bases). Trimming removed 6 bases from V and 12 bases from J, with 18 bases in between. CDR1 and CDR2 from the germline V gene are SNHLY and FYNNEI. The CDR3 runs to 13 residues. The CDR3 sequence is CASRITGGGTQYF. Written as DNA, the CDR3 is TGTGCCAGCAGGATAACAGGGGGGGGTACTCAGTACTTC.

This clone has only a few counts. The chain recombines TRBV10-3 with TRBJ2-7, with 8 bases matching TRBD2. The V segment lost 3 bases and the J segment 0 bases; nucleotides outside the gene matches: 4. CDR3 size: 15 residues. Germline V CDR1 and CDR2: ENHRY, SYGVKD. CDR3 sequence: CAISDISGGSYEQYF. DNA for the CDR3: TGTGCCATCAGTGATATCAGCGGGGGCTCCTACGAGCAGTACTTC.

This clone has just one count. The chain joins TRBV7-9 to TRBJ1-2; D ambiguous. CDR3 size: 13 residues. Germline V gene data show CDR1 as SEHNR and CDR2 as FQNEAQ (reference sequence). The germline V and J ends were trimmed by 1 base and 2 bases, with 5 bases remaining between them. The CDR3 bases are TGTGCCAGCAGCTTAGGGGCAAACTATGGCTACACCTTC. Protein product: CASSLGANYGYTF.

The V and J genes are TRBV2 and TRBJ1-6; a weak D match, TRBD1 (5 bases). With 1 base removed from V and 9 bases from J, the gap between germline ends came to 13 bases. Germline V gives CDR1 SNHLY, CDR2 FYNNEI. The CDR3 spans 15 residues. CDR3 coding DNA: TGTGCCAGCAGTGAAGTCCCGGGTCAGGGTTCACCCCTCCACTTT. Translated: CASSEVPGQGSPLHF. The entire variable domain, with the rest obtained from reference TRBV2 and TRBJ1-6, is as follows: EPEVTQTPSHQVTQMGQEVILRCVPISNHLYFYWYRQILGQKVEFLVSFYNNEISEKSEIFDDQFSVERPDGSNFTLKIRSTKLEDSAMYFCASSEVPGQGSPLHFGNGTRLTVT.

This chain connects TRBV7-2 to TRBJ2-1; 7 bases match TRBD2. This CDR3 region has 16 residues. The V gene end was trimmed by 5 bases and the J gene end by 4 bases; junction bases not matched to a gene: 11. Germline V gene data show CDR1 as SGHTA and CDR2 as FQGNSA. DNA for the CDR3: TGTGCCAGCAGCCTGGGAGGGACTGGTTTTTACAATGAGCAGTTCTTC. This sequence encodes CASSLGGTGFYNEQFF.

The CDR3 protein is CAISGGTGIGYGYTF. The CDR3 coding sequence is TGTGCCATCAGTGGGGGGACAGGGATCGGCTATGGCTACACCTTC. The V call is TRBV10-3, the J call TRBJ1-2; 9 bases fit TRBD1. The CDR3 spans 15 residues. The ends lost 4 bases at V and 4 bases at J; junction bases unmatched: 7. The germline CDR1 and CDR2 sequences are ENHRY and SYGVKD.

V gene TRBV29-1 combines with J gene TRBJ2-7; tentatively, D is TRBD1 (6 bases). The germline V gene encodes CDR1 SQVTM and CDR2 ANQGSEA. CDR3 length equals 11 residues. V dropped 6 bases and J dropped 1 base, with 7 bases sitting between them. The CDR3 sequence: CSVGQSYEQYF. The CDR3 bases are TGCAGCGTCGGACAGTCCTACGAGCAGTACTTC.

This rearrangement joins TRBV27 to TRBJ1-5; D ambiguous. Trimming stripped 2 bases from V and 6 bases from J, with 14 bases between. The CDR3 contains 15 residues. Germline lookup yields CDR1 MNHEY and CDR2 SMNVEV (reference sequence). The CDR3 DNA sequence: TGTGCCAGCAGTTTACGATCCCGGGAGGGTCAGCCCCAGCATTTT. Translating it yields CASSLRSREGQPQHF.

The chain uses TRBV5-1 and TRBJ1-5; D gene unclear. CDR1 is SGHRS and CDR2 is YFSETQ in the germline V gene. V was pared by 0 bases and J by 9 bases, with 13 bases between. This CDR3 contains 14 residues. In nucleotides, the CDR3 is TGCGCCAGCAGCTTGGGTCCAGACCTAGGGCCCCAGCATTTT. Amino acids: CASSLGPDLGPQHF. The full variable domain, its missing parts supplied by reference TRBV5-1 and TRBJ1-5, is KAGVTQTPRYLIKTRGQQVTLSCSPISGHRSVSWYQQTPGQGLQFLFEYFSETQRNKGNFPGRFSGRQFSNSRSEMNVSTLELGDSALYLCASSLGPDLGPQHFGDGTRLSIL.

The chain carries TRBV2 and TRBJ1-5, with 7 bases lining up with TRBD1. The junction had 11 bases not matched to a gene; V was cut back by 6 bases and J by 6 bases. CDR1 is SNHLY and CDR2 is FYNNEI in the germline V gene. The CDR3 consists of 15 residues. The CDR3 reads CASSWSDRAGQPQHF. CDR3 nucleotides: TGTGCCAGCAGCTGGTCTGACAGGGCTGGTCAGCCCCAGCATTTT.

V usage is TRBV7-9 and J usage is TRBJ2-7, with D tentatively TRBD1 (5 bases). This CDR3 contains 14 residues. With 1 base removed from V and 4 bases from J, the gap between germline ends came to 11 bases. Germline V gene data show CDR1 as SEHNR and CDR2 as FQNEAQ (reference sequence). Here the CDR3 DNA reads TGTGCCAGCAGCTTAGAGGGGTTAGGGTACGAGCAGTACTTC. This codes for CASSLEGLGYEQYF.

This clone was counted between two and nine times. The chain uses TRBV10-3 and TRBJ1-2; no firm D call. V was shortened by 2 bases and J by 7 bases, with 11 bases between the two germline ends. CDR3 length: 13 amino acids. The V gene's germline CDR1 is ENHRY and CDR2 SYGVKD. CDR3 nucleotide sequence: TGTGCCATCAGTGAGGATCAAGCGACTGGCTACACCTTC. This translates into CAISEDQATGYTF.

This rearrangement joins TRBV3-1 (or the pseudogene TRBV3-2) to TRBJ1-6; TRBD1 might be the D (5 bases). Trimming stripped 8 bases from V and 10 bases from J, with 33 bases between. This CDR3 comprises 19 residues. Germline lookup yields CDR1 LGHDT and CDR2 YNNKEL (reference sequence). The CDR3 region is CASRAPGLGVDGPKSPLHF. CDR3 DNA sequence: TGTGCCAGCCGAGCACCGGGACTAGGGGTCGACGGGCCTAAATCACCCCTCCACTTT.